A selection of T cell receptor beta chains follows, all from one sample in a study of regulatory T cells in long-lasting Graves disease. TCRdb processed the multiplex PCR reads anew with MiXCR; each CDR3 protein has one entry. The sample gives hundreds of thousands of distinct CDR3 sequences, less than 20% of which show up once; less than 35% is in the top ten. The sequencing used peripheral blood mononuclear cells (PBMCs), collected when the disease was refractory, from a patient treated with antithyroid drugs. The receptors come from a female donor with Graves disease. Both conserved end residues are part of each CDR3.

v_gene	j_gene	CDR3aa
TRBV6-1	TRBJ1-5	CASTAGGDRNQPQHF
TRBV5-8	TRBJ1-1	CASSLSEGTEAFF
TRBV20-1	TRBJ2-7	CSASDGEIHEQYF
TRBV10-1	TRBJ1-2	CASSESLTHGRYTF
TRBV25-1	TRBJ2-2	CASTGTGKTGELFF
TRBV9	TRBJ2-2	CASSVQSGSGTGELFF
TRBV6-1	TRBJ2-7	CASSAGVRGYEQYF
TRBV10-3	TRBJ1-5	CAISESQDSNQSQHF
TRBV6-1	TRBJ1-5	CASSGRTGGNQPQHF
TRBV2	TRBJ2-7	CASSGVGGSYEQYF